The T cell receptor (beta chain) described here comes from a study of T cells in Graves' hyperthyroidism and ophthalmopathy. V was trimmed by 1 base and J by 8 bases, leaving 14 bases between them. CDR1 and CDR2 from the germline V gene are SEHNR and FQNEAQ (reference sequence). The CDR3 sequence is 14 residues long. This clonotype has more than one count but fewer than ten. Authors of the study amplified TCR beta CDR3 regions from RNA transcripts. During a first-round RT-PCR of the TCR CDR3, the HTBI primer set was used. MiXCR, run by TCRdb on the multiplex PCR reads, gives a single entry per CDR3 protein. This sample carries around 600,000 distinct CDR3 sequences, approximately 16% of them seen once, and the ten largest clones take roughly 3.5%.

Sequenced sample: blood. This TCR came from a woman between 35 and 50 years old with Graves' ophthalmopathy. The J gene is TRBJ1-2, the V gene TRBV7-9, with D hard to call. The CDR3 here is CASSLGVRGGGYTF. The CDR3, as DNA: TGTGCCAGCAGCTTAGGGGTCAGAGGTGGCGGCTACACCTTC.